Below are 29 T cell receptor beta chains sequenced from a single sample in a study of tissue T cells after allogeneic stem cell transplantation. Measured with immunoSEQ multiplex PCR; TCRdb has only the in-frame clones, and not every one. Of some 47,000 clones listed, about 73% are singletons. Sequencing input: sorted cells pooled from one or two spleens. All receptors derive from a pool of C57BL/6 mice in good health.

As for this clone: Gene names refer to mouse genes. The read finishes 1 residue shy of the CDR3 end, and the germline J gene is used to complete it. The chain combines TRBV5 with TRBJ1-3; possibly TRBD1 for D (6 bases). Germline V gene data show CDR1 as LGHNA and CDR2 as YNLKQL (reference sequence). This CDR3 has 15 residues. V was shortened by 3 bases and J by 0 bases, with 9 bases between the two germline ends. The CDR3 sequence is CASSQGHLSGNTLYF. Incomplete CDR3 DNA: TGTGCCAGCAGCCAGGGACATCTTTCTGGAAATACGCTCTAT.

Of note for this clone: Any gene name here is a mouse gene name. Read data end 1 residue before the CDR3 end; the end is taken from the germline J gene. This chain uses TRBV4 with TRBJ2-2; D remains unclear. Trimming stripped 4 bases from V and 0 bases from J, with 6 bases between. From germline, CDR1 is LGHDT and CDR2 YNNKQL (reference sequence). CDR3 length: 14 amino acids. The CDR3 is CASSFQTNTGQLYF. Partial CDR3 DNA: TGTGCCAGCAGCTTTCAGACAAACACCGGGCAGCTCTAC.

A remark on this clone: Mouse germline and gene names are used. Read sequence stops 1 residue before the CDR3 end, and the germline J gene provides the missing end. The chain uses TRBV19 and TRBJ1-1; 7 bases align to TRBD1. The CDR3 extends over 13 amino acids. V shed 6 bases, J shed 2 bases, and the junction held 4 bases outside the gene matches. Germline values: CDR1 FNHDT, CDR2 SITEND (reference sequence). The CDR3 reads CASIGTANTEVFF. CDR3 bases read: TGTGCCAGCATCGGGACAGCCAACACAGAAGTCTTC.

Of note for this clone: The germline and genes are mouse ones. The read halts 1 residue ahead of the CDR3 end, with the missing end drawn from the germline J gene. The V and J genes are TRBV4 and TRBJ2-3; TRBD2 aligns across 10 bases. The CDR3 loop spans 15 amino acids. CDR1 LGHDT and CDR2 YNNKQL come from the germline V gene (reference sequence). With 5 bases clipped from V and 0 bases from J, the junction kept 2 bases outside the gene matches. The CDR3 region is CASSRDWGSAETLYF. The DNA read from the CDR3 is TGTGCCAGCAGCCGGGACTGGGGTAGTGCAGAAACGCTGTAT.

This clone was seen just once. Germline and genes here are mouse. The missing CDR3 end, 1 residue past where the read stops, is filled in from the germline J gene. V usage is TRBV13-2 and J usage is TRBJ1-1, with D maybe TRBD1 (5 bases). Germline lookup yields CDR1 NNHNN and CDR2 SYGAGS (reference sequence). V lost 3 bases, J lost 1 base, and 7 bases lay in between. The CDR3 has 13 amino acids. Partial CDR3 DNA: TGTGCCAGCGGTGGGGGCTGGAACACAGAAGTCTTC. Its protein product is CASGGGWNTEVF. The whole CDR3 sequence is CASGGGWNTEVFF.

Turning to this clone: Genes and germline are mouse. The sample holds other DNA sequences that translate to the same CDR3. CDR3 region: CASSPWGGGAETLYF. Incomplete CDR3 DNA: TGTGCCAGCAGTCCCTGGGGGGGCGGTGCAGAAACGCTGTAT. The chain is built from TRBV26 and TRBJ2-3; TRBD2 aligns across 10 bases. The read ends 1 residue early relative to the CDR3; the germline J gene fills the gap. V lost 4 bases to trimming and J lost 1 base; unmatched junction nucleotides: 2. The CDR3 is made up of 15 amino acids. The V gene's germline CDR1 is KGHPV and CDR2 FQNQEV (reference sequence).

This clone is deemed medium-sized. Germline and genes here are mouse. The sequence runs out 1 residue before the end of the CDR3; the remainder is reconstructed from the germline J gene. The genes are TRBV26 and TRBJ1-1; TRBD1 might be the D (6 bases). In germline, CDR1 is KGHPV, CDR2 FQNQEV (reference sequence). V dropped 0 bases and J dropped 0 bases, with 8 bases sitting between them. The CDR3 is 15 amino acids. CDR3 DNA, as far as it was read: TGTGCCAGCAGTCTGTCGTACAGGGCAAACACAGAAGTCTTC. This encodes CASSLSYRANTEVF. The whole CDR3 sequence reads CASSLSYRANTEVFF. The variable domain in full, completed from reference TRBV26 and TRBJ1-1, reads NSKVIQTPRYLVKGQGQKAKMRCIPEKGHPVVFWYQQNKNNEFKFLINFQNQEVLQQIDMTEKRFSAECPSNSPCSLEIQSSEAGDSALYLCASSLSYRANTEVFFGKGTRLTVV.

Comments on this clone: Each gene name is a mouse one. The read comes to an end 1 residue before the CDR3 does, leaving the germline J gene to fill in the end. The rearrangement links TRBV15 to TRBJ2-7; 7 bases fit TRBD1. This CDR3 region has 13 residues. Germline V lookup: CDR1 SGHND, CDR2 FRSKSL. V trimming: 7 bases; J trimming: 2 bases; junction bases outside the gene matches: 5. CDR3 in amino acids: CASTLGQTYEQYF. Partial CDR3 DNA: TGTGCCAGCACCCTGGGACAGACCTATGAACAGTAC.

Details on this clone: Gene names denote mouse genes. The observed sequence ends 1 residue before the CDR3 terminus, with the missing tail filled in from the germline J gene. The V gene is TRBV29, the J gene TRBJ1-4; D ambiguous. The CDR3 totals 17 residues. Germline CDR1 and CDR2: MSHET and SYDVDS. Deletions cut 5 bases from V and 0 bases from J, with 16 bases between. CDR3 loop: CASSTPWTEISNERLFF. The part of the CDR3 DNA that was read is TGTGCTAGCAGTACCCCCTGGACGGAGATTTCCAACGAAAGATTATTT.

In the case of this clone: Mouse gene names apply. The part of the CDR3 DNA that was read is TGTGCCAGCTCTTCGACAGGGTTCTATGCTGAGCAGTTC. Translating gives CASSSTGFYAEQF. In full, the CDR3 is CASSSTGFYAEQFF. The V gene is TRBV12-2, the J gene TRBJ2-1; 7 bases fit TRBD1. The read ends 1 residue shy of where the CDR3 ends; the end is completed using the germline J gene. V shed 3 bases and J 3 bases; nucleotides not matched to a gene: 4. The germline CDR1 and CDR2 sequences are SGHLS and HYDKME. This CDR3 region has 14 residues. The complete variable domain, with remaining parts taken from reference TRBV12-2 and TRBJ2-1, reads NSGVVQSPRYIIKGKGERSILKCIPISGHLSVAWYQQTQGQELKFFIQHYDKMERDKGNLPSRFSVQQFDDYHSEMNMSALELEDSAVYFCASSSTGFYAEQFFGPGTRLTVL.

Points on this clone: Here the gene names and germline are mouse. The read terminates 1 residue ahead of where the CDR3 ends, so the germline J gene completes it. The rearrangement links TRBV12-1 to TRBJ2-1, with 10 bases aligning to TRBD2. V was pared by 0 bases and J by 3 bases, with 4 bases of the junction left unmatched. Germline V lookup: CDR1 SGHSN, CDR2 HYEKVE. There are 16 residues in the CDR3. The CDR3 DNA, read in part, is TGTGCCAGCTCTCTCGGCTGGGGGGGCGGCTATGCTGAGCAGTTC. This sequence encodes CASSLGWGGGYAEQF. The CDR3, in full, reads CASSLGWGGGYAEQFF.

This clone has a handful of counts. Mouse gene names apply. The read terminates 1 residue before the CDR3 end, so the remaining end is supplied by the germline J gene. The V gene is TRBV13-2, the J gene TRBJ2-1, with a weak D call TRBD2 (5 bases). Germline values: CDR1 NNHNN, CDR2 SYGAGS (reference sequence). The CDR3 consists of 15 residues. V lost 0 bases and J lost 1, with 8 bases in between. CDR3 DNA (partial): TGTGCCAGCGGTGATGAAGCTGGGAACTATGCTGAGCAGTTC. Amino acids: CASGDEAGNYAEQF. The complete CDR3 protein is CASGDEAGNYAEQFF.

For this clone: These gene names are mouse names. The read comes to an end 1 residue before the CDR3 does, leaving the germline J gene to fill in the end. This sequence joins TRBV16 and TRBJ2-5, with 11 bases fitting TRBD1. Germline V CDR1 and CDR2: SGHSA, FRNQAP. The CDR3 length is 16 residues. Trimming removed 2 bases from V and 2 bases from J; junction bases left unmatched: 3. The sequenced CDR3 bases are TGTGCAAGCAGCTTACGGGACAGGGGGGTCCAAGACACCCAGTAC. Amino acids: CASSLRDRGVQDTQY. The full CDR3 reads CASSLRDRGVQDTQYF.

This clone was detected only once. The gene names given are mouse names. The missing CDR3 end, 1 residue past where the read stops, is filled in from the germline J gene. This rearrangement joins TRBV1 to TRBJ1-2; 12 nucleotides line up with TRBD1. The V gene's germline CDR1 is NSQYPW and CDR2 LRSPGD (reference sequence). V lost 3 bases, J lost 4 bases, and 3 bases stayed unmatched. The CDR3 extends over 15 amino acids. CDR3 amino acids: CTCSAGTGGSSDYTF. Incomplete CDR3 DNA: TGCACCTGCAGTGCGGGGACAGGGGGCAGCTCCGACTACACC.

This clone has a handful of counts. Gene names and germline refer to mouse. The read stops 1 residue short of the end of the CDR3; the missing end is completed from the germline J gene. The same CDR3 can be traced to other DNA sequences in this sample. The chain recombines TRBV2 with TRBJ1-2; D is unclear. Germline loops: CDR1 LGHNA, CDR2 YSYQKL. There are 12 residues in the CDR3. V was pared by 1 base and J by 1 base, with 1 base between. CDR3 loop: CASSQGNSDYTF. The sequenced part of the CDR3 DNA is TGTGCCAGCAGCCAAGGAAACTCCGACTACACC.

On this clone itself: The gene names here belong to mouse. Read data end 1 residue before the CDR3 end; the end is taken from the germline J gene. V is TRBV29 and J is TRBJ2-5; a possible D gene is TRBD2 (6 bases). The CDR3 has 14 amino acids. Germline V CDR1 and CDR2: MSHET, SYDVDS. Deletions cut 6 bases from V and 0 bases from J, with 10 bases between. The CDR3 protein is CASSLWGNQDTQYF. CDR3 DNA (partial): TGTGCTAGCAGCCTCTGGGGAAACCAAGACACCCAGTAC.

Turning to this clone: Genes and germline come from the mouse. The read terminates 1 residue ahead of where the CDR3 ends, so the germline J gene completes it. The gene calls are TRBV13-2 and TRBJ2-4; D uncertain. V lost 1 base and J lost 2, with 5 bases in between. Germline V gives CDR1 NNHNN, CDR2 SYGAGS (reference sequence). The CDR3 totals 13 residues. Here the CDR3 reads CASGDMVQNTLYF. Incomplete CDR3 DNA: TGTGCCAGCGGTGATATGGTTCAAAACACCTTGTAC.

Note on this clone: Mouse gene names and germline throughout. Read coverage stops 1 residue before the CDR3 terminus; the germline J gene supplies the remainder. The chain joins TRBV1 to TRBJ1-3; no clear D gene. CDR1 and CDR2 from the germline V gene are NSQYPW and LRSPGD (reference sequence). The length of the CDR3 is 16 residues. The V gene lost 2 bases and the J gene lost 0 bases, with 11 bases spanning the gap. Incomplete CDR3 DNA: TGCACCTGCAGTGCAAATAAATGGAATTCTGGAAATACGCTCTAT. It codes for CTCSANKWNSGNTLY. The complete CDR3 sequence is CTCSANKWNSGNTLYF.

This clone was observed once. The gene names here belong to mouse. CDR3 bases read: TGTGCCAGCGGGGGACAGGGGGCGGACTCCGACTACACC. Translation: CASGGQGADSDYT. The whole CDR3 sequence is CASGGQGADSDYTF. The genes are TRBV13-2 and TRBJ1-2; 12 bases map to TRBD1. The DNA ends 1 residue before the CDR3 does, and the rest of the CDR3 is filled in from the germline J gene. This CDR3 is 14 amino acids long. Germline-derived CDR1 and CDR2 are NNHNN and SYGAGS (reference sequence). Trimming at V came to 5 bases and at J to 3 bases, leaving 2 bases not matched to a gene.

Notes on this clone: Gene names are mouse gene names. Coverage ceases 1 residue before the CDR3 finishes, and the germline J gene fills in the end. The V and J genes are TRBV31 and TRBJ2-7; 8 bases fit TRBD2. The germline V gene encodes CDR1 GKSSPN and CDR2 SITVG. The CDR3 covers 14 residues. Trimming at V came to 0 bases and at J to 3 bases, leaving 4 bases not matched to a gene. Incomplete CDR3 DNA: TGTGCCTGGAGTCTAATGGGGGGGGGCTATGAACAGTAC. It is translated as CAWSLMGGGYEQY. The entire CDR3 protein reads CAWSLMGGGYEQYF.

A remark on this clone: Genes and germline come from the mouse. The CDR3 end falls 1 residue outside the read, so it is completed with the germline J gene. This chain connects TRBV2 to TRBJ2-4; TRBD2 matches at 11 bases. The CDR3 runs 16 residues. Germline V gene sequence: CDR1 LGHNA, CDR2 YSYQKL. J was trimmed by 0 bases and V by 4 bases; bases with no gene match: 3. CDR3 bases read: TGTGCCAGCAGCCCCACTGGGGGGGCCAGTCAAAACACCTTGTAC. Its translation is CASSPTGGASQNTLY. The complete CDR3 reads CASSPTGGASQNTLYF. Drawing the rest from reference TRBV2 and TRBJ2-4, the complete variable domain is DPKIIQKPKYLVAVTGSEKILICEQYLGHNAMYWYRQSAKKPLEFMFSYSYQKLMDNQTASSRFQPQSSKKNHLDLQITALKPDDSATYFCASSPTGGASQNTLYFGAGTRLSVL.

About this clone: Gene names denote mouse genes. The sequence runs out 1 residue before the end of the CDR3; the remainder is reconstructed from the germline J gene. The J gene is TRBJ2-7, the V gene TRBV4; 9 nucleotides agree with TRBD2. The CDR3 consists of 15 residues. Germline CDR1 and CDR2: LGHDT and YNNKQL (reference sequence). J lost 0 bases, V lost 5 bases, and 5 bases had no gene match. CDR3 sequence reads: CASSKLGGFSYEQYF. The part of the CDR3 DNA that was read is TGTGCCAGCAGCAAACTGGGGGGATTCTCCTATGAACAGTAC.

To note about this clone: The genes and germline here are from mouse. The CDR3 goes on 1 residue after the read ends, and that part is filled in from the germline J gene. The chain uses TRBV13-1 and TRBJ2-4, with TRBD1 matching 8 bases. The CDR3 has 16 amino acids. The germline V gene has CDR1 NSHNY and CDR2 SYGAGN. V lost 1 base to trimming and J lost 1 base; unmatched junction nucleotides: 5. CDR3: CASSDRQGAGQNTLYF. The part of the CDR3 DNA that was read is TGTGCCAGCAGTGATCGGCAGGGGGCCGGTCAAAACACCTTGTAC.

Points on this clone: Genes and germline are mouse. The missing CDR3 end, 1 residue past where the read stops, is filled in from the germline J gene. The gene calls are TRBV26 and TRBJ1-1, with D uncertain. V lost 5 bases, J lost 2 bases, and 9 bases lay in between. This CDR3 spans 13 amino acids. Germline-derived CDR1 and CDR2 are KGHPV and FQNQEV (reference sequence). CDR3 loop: CASSWRRNTEVFF. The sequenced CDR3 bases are TGTGCCAGCAGTTGGCGGCGCAACACAGAAGTCTTC.

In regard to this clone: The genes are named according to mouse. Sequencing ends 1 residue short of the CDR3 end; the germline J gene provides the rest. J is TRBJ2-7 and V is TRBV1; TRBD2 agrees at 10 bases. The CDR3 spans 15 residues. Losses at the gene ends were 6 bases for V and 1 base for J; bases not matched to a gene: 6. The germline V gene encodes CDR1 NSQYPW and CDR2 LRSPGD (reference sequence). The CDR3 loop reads CTCRSTGGESYEQYF. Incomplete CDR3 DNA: TGCACCTGCAGATCTACTGGGGGGGAATCCTATGAACAGTAC. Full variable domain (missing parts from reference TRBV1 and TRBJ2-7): VTLLEQNPRWRLVPRGQAVNLRCILKNSQYPWMSWYQQDLQKQLQWLFTLRSPGDKEVKSLPGADYLATRVTDTELRLQVANMSQGRTLYCTCRSTGGESYEQYFGPGTRLTVL.

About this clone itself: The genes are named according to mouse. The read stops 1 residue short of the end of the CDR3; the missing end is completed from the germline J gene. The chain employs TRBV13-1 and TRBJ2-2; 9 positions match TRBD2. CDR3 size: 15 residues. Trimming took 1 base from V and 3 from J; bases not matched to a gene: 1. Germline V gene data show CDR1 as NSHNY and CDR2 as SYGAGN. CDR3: CASSDRDWDTGQLYF. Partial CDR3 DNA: TGTGCCAGCAGTGATAGGGACTGGGACACCGGGCAGCTCTAC.

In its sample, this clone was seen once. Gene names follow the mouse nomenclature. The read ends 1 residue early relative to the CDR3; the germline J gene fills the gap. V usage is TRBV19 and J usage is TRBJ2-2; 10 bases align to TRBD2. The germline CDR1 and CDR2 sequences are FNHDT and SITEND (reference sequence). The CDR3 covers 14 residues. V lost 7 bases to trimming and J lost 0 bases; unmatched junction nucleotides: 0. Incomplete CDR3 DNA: TGTGCCAGCGGGACTGGGGCAAACACCGGGCAGCTCTAC. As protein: CASGTGANTGQLY. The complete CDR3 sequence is CASGTGANTGQLYF.

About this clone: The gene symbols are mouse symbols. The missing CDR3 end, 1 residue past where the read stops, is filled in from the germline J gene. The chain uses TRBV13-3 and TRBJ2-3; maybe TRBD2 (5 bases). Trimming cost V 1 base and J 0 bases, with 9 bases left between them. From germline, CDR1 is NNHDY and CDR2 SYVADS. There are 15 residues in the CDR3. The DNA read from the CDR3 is TGTGCCAGCAGTGATATGGGGTCTAGTGCAGAAACGCTGTAT. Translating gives CASSDMGSSAETLY. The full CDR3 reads CASSDMGSSAETLYF.

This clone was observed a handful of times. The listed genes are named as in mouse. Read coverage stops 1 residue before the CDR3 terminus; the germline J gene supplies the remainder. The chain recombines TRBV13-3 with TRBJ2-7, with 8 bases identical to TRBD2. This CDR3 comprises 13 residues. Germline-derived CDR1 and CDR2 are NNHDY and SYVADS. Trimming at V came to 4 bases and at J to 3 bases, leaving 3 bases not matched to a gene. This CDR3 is CASSSGGHYEQYF. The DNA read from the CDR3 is TGTGCCAGCAGTTCTGGGGGGCACTATGAACAGTAC.